This T cell receptor (beta chain) was observed in a study of blood T cell repertoires in COVID-19. Background on the study: Sites in the United States, Italy and Spain provided acute and convalescent COVID-19 samples. T cells, B-cell-depleted T cells, or PBMCs supplied cDNA or gDNA.

The CDR3 is made up of 16 amino acids. Unmatched junction bases numbered 10, after V lost 6 bases and J lost 0 bases. Germline V gene lookup returns CDR1 SGHAT and CDR2 FQNNGV. In the authors' methods: Amplification of reference gene primers was used by the study to estimate nucleated cell counts. Data came from immunoSEQ multiplex PCR; TCRdb stores just in-frame clones and leaves some out. V and J calls plus clone size are reproduced from that table; the DNA served to infer D and trimming. The sample includes some 40,000 clones, roughly 90% of them seen just once. The sequenced sample was peripheral blood. The origin of this receptor is a man aged 45-65 years with active COVID-19. This chain joins TRBV11-2 and TRBJ2-7; TRBD2 aligns across 8 bases. CDR3 amino acids: CASSLIAGSSSYEQYF. As DNA, the CDR3 is TGTGCCAGCAGTCTAATAGCGGGGAGTAGCTCCTACGAGCAGTACTTC.